This entry lists 27 T cell receptor beta chains sequenced from one sample in a study of OX40 agonist ivuxolimab in advanced cancers. Measured with immunoSEQ multiplex PCR; TCRdb has only the in-frame clones, and not every one. The profile shows some 90,000 clones, roughly 90% of them singletons. This specimen was CD4+ or CD8+ T cells sorted from blood, taken in a trial of the OX40 agonist ivuxolimab. The receptors here all came from an adult with an advanced solid tumor such as melanoma, head and neck, liver or kidney cancer.

The V gene is TRBV19, the J gene TRBJ2-1, with TRBD2 matching 12 bases. The CDR3 spans 20 residues. V lost 4 bases to trimming and J lost 4 bases; unmatched junction nucleotides: 17. Germline values: CDR1 LNHDA, CDR2 SQIVND (reference sequence). The CDR3, as DNA: TGTGCCAGTAGTACGCGATCCCTAGCGGGAGGGGTCCCCTTTTACAATGAGCAGTTCTTC. This gives the protein CASSTRSLAGGVPFYNEQFF.

The chain joins TRBV9 to TRBJ2-3; 12 bases align to TRBD2. CDR3 length equals 16 residues. Germline values: CDR1 SGDLS, CDR2 YYNGEE. V trimming: 4 bases; J trimming: 0 bases; junction bases outside the gene matches: 3. CDR3 residues: CASSSLAGGSTDTQYF. CDR3 coding DNA: TGTGCCAGCAGCTCACTAGCGGGGGGCAGCACAGATACGCAGTATTTT.

The rearrangement joins TRBV4-1 to TRBJ1-6; D gene uncertain. The CDR3 sequence is 15 residues long. The germline V gene encodes CDR1 MGHRA and CDR2 YSYEKL. Trimming removed 0 bases at V and 8 bases at J, with 11 bases between. DNA of the CDR3: TGCGCCAGCAGCCAAGAAGAGGTTGGGGATTCACCCCTCCACTTT. Its translation is CASSQEEVGDSPLHF.

This clone has a single count. The CDR3: CATSRGRGEKLFF. CDR3 in DNA: TGTGCCACCAGCAGAGGACGGGGAGAAAAACTGTTTTTT. The J gene is TRBJ1-4, the V gene TRBV15, with D hard to call. The CDR3 has 13 amino acids. Trimming pared 1 base from V and 8 bases from J, leaving 8 bases between. CDR1 and CDR2 (germline): LNHNV, YYDKDF (reference sequence).

The genes are TRBV2 and TRBJ2-1, with 7 bases lining up with TRBD1. The CDR3 is 15 residues long. Germline CDR1 SNHLY, CDR2 FYNNEI. V was clipped by 8 bases and J by 0 bases; unmatched bases: 7. The CDR3 DNA is TGTGCCAGCTGGGACAGTCTGAGCTCCTACAATGAGCAGTTCTTC. Protein: CASWDSLSSYNEQFF. The whole variable domain, filled in from reference TRBV2 and TRBJ2-1, reads EPEVTQTPSHQVTQMGQEVILRCVPISNHLYFYWYRQILGQKVEFLVSFYNNEISEKSEIFDDQFSVERPDGSNFTLKIRSTKLEDSAMYFCASWDSLSSYNEQFFGPGTRLTVL.

This rearrangement joins TRBV10-3 to TRBJ2-1, with D perhaps matching TRBD1 or TRBD2 (6 bases each). Looked up from germline, CDR1 is ENHRY and CDR2 is SYGVKD. This CDR3 contains 13 residues. Trimming pared 2 bases from V and 8 bases from J, leaving 10 bases between. The CDR3 here is CAISENGGDEQFF. Written as DNA, the CDR3 is TGTGCCATCAGTGAGAACGGGGGCGATGAGCAGTTCTTC.

The chain joins TRBV28 to TRBJ2-5, with D perhaps TRBD1 or TRBD2 (5 bases each). Germline lookup yields CDR1 MDHEN and CDR2 SYDVKM. This CDR3 has 15 residues. V was cut by 3 bases and J by 5 bases, with 16 bases left in between. In DNA, the CDR3 is TGTGCCAGCAGTTTTTCCGGGACGCCTGAGGAGACCCAGTACTTC. Translated: CASSFSGTPEETQYF.

The genes are TRBV5-1 and TRBJ2-7; TRBD2 agrees at 8 bases. Germline-derived CDR1 and CDR2 are SGHRS and YFSETQ. The junction had 5 bases not matched to a gene; V was cut back by 3 bases and J by 3 bases. The CDR3 is made up of 14 amino acids. CDR3 DNA: TGCGCCAGCAGCTGGAGCGGGAGTATCTACGAGCAGTACTTC. Encoded protein: CASSWSGSIYEQYF. Complete variable domain (other parts from reference TRBV5-1 and TRBJ2-7): KAGVTQTPRYLIKTRGQQVTLSCSPISGHRSVSWYQQTPGQGLQFLFEYFSETQRNKGNFPGRFSGRQFSNSRSEMNVSTLELGDSALYLCASSWSGSIYEQYFGPGTRLTVT.

The chain employs TRBV2 and TRBJ1-5; the match to TRBD1 covers 8 bases. The V gene's germline CDR1 is SNHLY and CDR2 FYNNEI. This CDR3 has 14 residues. The trim removed 4 bases at V and 5 bases at J, leaving 4 bases unmatched. The DNA of the CDR3 is TGTGCCAGCAGTGCCCCGGACAGGGATCAGCCCCAGCATTTT. This translates into CASSAPDRDQPQHF.

The chain joins TRBV5-4 to TRBJ1-5; D might be TRBD1 (5 bases). Looked up from germline, CDR1 is SGHNT and CDR2 is YYREEE (reference sequence). Trimming took off 4 bases at V and 1 base at J, with 12 bases between the two ends. The CDR3 is 15 amino acids. The CDR3 DNA reads as TGTGCCAGCAGCCACGGAGGGGTAAGCAATCAGCCCCAGCATTTT. It codes for CASSHGGVSNQPQHF.

CDR3 DNA sequence: TGTGCCAGCAGCTTAGGGGCTAGCGGGAGGTCTCCCTACGAGCAGTACTTC. Its protein is CASSLGASGRSPYEQYF. V is TRBV7-9 and J is TRBJ2-7; 11 positions match TRBD2. V gave up 1 base and J gave up 2 bases; unmatched junction bases: 7. The germline CDR1 and CDR2 sequences are SEHNR and FQNEAQ (reference sequence). The CDR3 covers 17 residues. Supplemented by reference TRBV7-9 and TRBJ2-7, the full variable domain reads DTGVSQNPRHKITKRGQNVTFRCDPISEHNRLYWYRQTLGQGPEFLTYFQNEAQLEKSRLLSDRFSAERPKGSFSTLEIQRTEQGDSAMYLCASSLGASGRSPYEQYFGPGTRLTVT.

Only one count was recorded for this clone. This sequence joins TRBV5-1 and TRBJ2-7, with D perhaps matching TRBD1 (7 bases). The CDR3 spans 14 residues. Germline loops: CDR1 SGHRS, CDR2 YFSETQ. V gave up 1 base and J gave up 4 bases, with 12 bases separating them. CDR3 region: CASSLRQGGYEQYF. The CDR3 DNA follows: TGCGCCAGCAGCTTGCGGCAGGGGGGTTACGAGCAGTACTTC.

The sample holds one count of this clone. The DNA of the CDR3 is TGTGCCAGCAGTTTATCGTCGGGGAAATATAATTCACCCCTCCACTTT. Residues: CASSLSSGKYNSPLHF. The V and J genes are TRBV27 and TRBJ1-6, with D uncertain. Germline CDR1 reads MNHEY; CDR2 reads SMNVEV (reference sequence). The CDR3 sequence is 16 residues long. With 0 bases removed from V and 4 bases from J, the gap between germline ends came to 10 bases.

The chain recombines TRBV5-4 with TRBJ1-1; the D gene is possibly TRBD1 (5 bases). Trimming shortened V by 4 bases and J by 1 base, and 14 bases separated the two germline ends. CDR3 length: 15 amino acids. CDR1 is SGHNT, CDR2 YYREEE, per germline (reference sequence). The CDR3 coding sequence is TGTGCCAGCAGCCTACAAGGGGAGGGGAACACTGAAGCTTTCTTT. Protein sequence: CASSLQGEGNTEAFF.

This clone has a single count. The genes are TRBV4-1 and TRBJ1-2; the D gene is possibly TRBD1 (5 bases). Germline V gene data show CDR1 as MGHRA and CDR2 as YSYEKL. Trimming took 5 bases from V and 3 from J, leaving 16 bases between them. The CDR3 covers 15 residues. CDR3 region: CASSRDRQQDYGYTF. The CDR3 DNA follows: TGCGCCAGCAGCAGAGATAGACAGCAGGACTATGGCTACACCTTC.

The chain recombines TRBV4-1 with TRBJ1-2; tentative D call: TRBD1 (5 bases). V dropped 4 bases and J dropped 0 bases, with 15 bases sitting between them. The V gene's germline CDR1 is MGHRA and CDR2 YSYEKL. The CDR3 spans 16 residues. CDR3 DNA: TGCGCCAGCAGCCCTCCCGGGGGGTCGCCTAACTATGGCTACACCTTC. It is translated as CASSPPGGSPNYGYTF.

The genes are TRBV5-4 and TRBJ2-7; 7 bases are shared with TRBD2. The CDR3 spans 16 residues. In germline, CDR1 is SGHNT, CDR2 YYREEE (reference sequence). V gave up 1 base and J gave up 7 bases; unmatched junction bases: 14. The CDR3 loop is CASSLMSRGGKWEQYF. The CDR3 nucleotides are TGTGCCAGCAGCTTGATGTCCCGGGGAGGGAAGTGGGAGCAGTACTTC.

The chain combines TRBV19 with TRBJ2-1; 11 bases agree with TRBD2. Germline-derived CDR1 and CDR2 are LNHDA and SQIVND (reference sequence). Trimming removed 6 bases from V and 2 bases from J; junction bases left unmatched: 6. The CDR3 loop spans 16 amino acids. Here the CDR3 DNA reads TGTGCCAGTAGCCCCGTAGCGGGGGGGCCCTACAATGAGCAGTTCTTC. Encoded protein: CASSPVAGGPYNEQFF.

This chain joins TRBV9 and TRBJ2-6, with 8 nucleotides matching TRBD2. J was trimmed by 0 bases and V by 4 bases; bases with no gene match: 3. CDR1 and CDR2 (germline): SGDLS, YYNGEE. This CDR3 comprises 16 residues. This CDR3 reads CASSPGGASGANVLTF. The CDR3 bases are TGTGCCAGCAGCCCCGGGGGGGCCTCTGGGGCCAACGTCCTGACTTTC.

The chain couples TRBV19 to TRBJ1-1, with 9 bases aligning to TRBD1. This CDR3 has 14 amino acids. The ends lost 4 bases at V and 8 bases at J; junction bases unmatched: 8. Germline V lookup: CDR1 LNHDA, CDR2 SQIVND (reference sequence). CDR3: CASSSSGQGIEAFF. In nucleotides, the CDR3 is TGTGCCAGTAGTAGTTCGGGACAGGGCATCGAAGCTTTCTTT.

This chain joins TRBV4-1 and TRBJ1-1; D gene unclear. Germline CDR1 is MGHRA and CDR2 is YSYEKL. The CDR3 runs to 12 residues. Between the trimmed V and J ends, which lost 5 bases and 4 bases, there was a span of 8 bases. The CDR3 coding sequence is TGCGCCAGCAGCAGGGTGGGCACTGAAGCTTTCTTT. This sequence encodes CASSRVGTEAFF.

This clone was recorded a few times. This chain joins TRBV27 and TRBJ1-2; D is uncertain. Trimming stripped 6 bases from V and 8 bases from J, with 16 bases between. This CDR3 contains 13 residues. Germline V gene data show CDR1 as MNHEY and CDR2 as SMNVEV (reference sequence). CDR3 loop: CASSLGRQSGYTF. Written as DNA, the CDR3 is TGTGCCAGCAGCTTAGGTCGACAATCCGGCTACACCTTC.

This clone has a single count. The chain employs TRBV28 and TRBJ2-5; 9 bases map to TRBD2. Germline CDR1 is MDHEN and CDR2 is SYDVKM. The CDR3 has 17 residues. The V segment lost 3 bases and the J segment 2 bases; nucleotides outside the gene matches: 10. CDR3 amino acids: CASSLIQAGGLQETQYF. CDR3 nucleotides: TGTGCCAGCAGTTTGATCCAAGCGGGGGGATTACAAGAGACCCAGTACTTC. The full variable domain, with the rest looked up from reference TRBV28 and TRBJ2-5, is DVKVTQSSRYLVKRTGEKVFLECVQDMDHENMFWYRQDPGLGLRLIYFSYDVKMKEKGDIPEGYSVSREKKERFSLILESASTNQTSMYLCASSLIQAGGLQETQYFGPGTRLLVL.

The CDR3, as DNA: TGTGCTAGTGGTTTGGTGGGACAAGCTAACTATGGCTACACCTTC. Its translation: CASGLVGQANYGYTF. The genes are TRBV12-5 and TRBJ1-2; D is possibly TRBD1 (6 bases). V lost 0 bases and J 0 bases, leaving 8 bases between the germline ends. CDR3 size: 15 residues. Germline CDR1 reads LGHNT; CDR2 reads FRNRAP.

The chain is built from TRBV2 and TRBJ2-1; a possible D gene is TRBD2 (5 bases). The length of the CDR3 is 14 residues. Germline V lookup: CDR1 SNHLY, CDR2 FYNNEI. V shed 2 bases and J shed 5 bases, with 10 bases lying between them. The CDR3 DNA reads as TGTGCCAGCAGTGAATCGGGGAGTCACAATGAGCAGTTCTTC. It encodes CASSESGSHNEQFF.

This clone was recorded only once. This rearrangement joins TRBV2 to TRBJ1-5, with 7 bases matching TRBD1. The CDR3 sequence is 16 residues long. After removal of 2 bases from V and 5 bases from J, the junction contained 9 bases not matched to a gene. Looked up from germline, CDR1 is SNHLY and CDR2 is FYNNEI. CDR3 coding DNA: TGTGCCAGCAGTGAACAGTCAGGGGGAGGCTATCAGCCCCAGCATTTT. This sequence encodes CASSEQSGGGYQPQHF.

This chain links TRBV19 with TRBJ1-1; perhaps TRBD1 as D (6 bases). Germline values: CDR1 LNHDA, CDR2 SQIVND (reference sequence). This CDR3 is built from 14 residues. V gave up 5 bases and J gave up 1 base, with 11 bases separating them. The CDR3 sequence is CASSAGQPNTEAFF. The CDR3 bases are TGTGCCAGTAGTGCGGGACAACCGAACACTGAAGCTTTCTTT.